This paragraph reports one T cell receptor beta chain. The antigen remains undetermined. The source of the sample is a study of a mutant IDH1 vaccine in newly diagnosed glioma. Study overall: Most patients had radiochemotherapy with temozolomide before enrollment; others had one alone.

Stated time point: week 23, last vaccination. Each dose of the vaccine consisted of 300 ug of mutant IDH1 20-mer peptide, with topical imiquimod. From germline, CDR1 is KGHSH and CDR2 LQKENI. The CDR3 sequence is 15 residues long. V lost 6 bases to trimming and J lost 7 bases, with 19 bases between them. Using immunoSEQ multiplex PCR, the repertoire was profiled, and TCRdb retains in-frame clones only, with some absent. The sample has approximately 44,000 clones; approximately 90% are singletons. The TCR comes from a man between 45 and 60 years old with glioma. The source material was PBMCs, sampled from a glioma patient whose treatment included an IDH1 peptide vaccine. The chain employs TRBV18 and TRBJ2-1; D ambiguous. In DNA form, the CDR3 reads TGTGCCAGCTCTCTCGATTTTACCCTCGGTAATGAGCAGTTCTTC. The encoded protein is CASSLDFTLGNEQFF.